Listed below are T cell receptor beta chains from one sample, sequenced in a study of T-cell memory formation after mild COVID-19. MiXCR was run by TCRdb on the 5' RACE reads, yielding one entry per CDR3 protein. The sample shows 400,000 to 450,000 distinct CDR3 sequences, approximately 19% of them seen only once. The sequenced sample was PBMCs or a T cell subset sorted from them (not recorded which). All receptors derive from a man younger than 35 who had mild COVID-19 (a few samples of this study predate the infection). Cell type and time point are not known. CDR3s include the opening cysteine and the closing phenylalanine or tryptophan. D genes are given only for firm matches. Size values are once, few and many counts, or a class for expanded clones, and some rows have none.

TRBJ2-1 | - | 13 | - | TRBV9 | CASQDSPYNEQFF | TGTGCCAGCCAGGACTCGCCCTACAATGAGCAGTTCTTC
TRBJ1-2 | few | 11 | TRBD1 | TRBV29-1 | CSVAGGHGYTF | TGCAGCGTTGCAGGGGGCCATGGCTACACCTTC
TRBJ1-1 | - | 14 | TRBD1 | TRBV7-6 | CASSLTTGGFEAFF | TGTGCCAGCAGCTTAACCACAGGGGGCTTTGAAGCTTTCTTT
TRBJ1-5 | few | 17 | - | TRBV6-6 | CASSQPQRGGINQPQHF | TGTGCCAGCAGTCAACCACAACGGGGAGGCATAAATCAGCCCCAGCATTTT
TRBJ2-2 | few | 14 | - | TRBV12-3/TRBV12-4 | CASSGWGTTGELFF | TGTGCCAGCAGTGGATGGGGGACCACCGGGGAGCTGTTTTTT
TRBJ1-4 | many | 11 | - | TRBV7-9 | CASSFNEKLFF | TGTGCCAGCAGCTTTAATGAAAAACTGTTTTTT
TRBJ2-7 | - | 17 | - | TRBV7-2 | CASSLPSRDSASYEQYF | TGTGCCAGCAGCCTCCCGAGCAGAGACTCGGCCTCCTACGAGCAGTACTTC
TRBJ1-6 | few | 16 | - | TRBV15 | CATSRDRGRRNSPLHF | TGTGCCACCAGCAGAGATCGGGGACGAAGGAATTCACCCCTCCACTTT
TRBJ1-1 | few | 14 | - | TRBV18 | CASSPLGRGTEAFF | TGTGCCAGCTCACCACTGGGTCGAGGCACTGAAGCTTTCTTT
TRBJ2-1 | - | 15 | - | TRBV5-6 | CASSSRTGVYNEQFF | TGTGCCAGCAGCTCCCGGACTGGGGTTTACAATGAGCAGTTCTTC
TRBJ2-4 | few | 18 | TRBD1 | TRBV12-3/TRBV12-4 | CASSLEGQGDKAKNIQYF | TGTGCCAGCAGTTTAGAGGGACAGGGCGATAAAGCCAAAAACATTCAGTACTTC
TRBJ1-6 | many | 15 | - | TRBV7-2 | CASSLGLPDNSPLHF | TGTGCCAGCAGCTTAGGATTGCCTGATAATTCACCCCTCCACTTT
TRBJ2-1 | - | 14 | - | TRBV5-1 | CASSLTTGTNEQFF | TGCGCCAGCAGCTTGACAACGGGCACTAATGAGCAGTTCTTC
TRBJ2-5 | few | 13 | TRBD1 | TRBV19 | CASSQGNQETQYF | TGTGCCAGCTCACAGGGGAACCAAGAGACCCAGTACTTC
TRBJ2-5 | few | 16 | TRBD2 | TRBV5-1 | CASSLAVAGGLETQYF | TGCGCCAGCAGCTTGGCTGTAGCGGGGGGTTTGGAGACCCAGTACTTC
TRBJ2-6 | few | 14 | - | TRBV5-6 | CASSSYSGANVLTF | TGTGCCAGCTCTTCATACTCTGGGGCCAACGTCCTGACTTTC
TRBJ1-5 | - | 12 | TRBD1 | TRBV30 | CAWGQGIGPQHF | TGTGCCTGGGGACAGGGAATAGGACCCCAGCATTTT
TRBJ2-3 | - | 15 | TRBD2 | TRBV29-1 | CSAILAGGPPDTQYF | TGCAGCGCAATACTAGCGGGGGGTCCTCCCGATACGCAGTATTTT
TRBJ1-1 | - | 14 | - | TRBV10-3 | CAISPGASNTEAFF | TGTGCCATCAGCCCGGGCGCCTCGAACACTGAAGCTTTCTTT
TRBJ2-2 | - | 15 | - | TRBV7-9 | CASSLSQADTGELFF | TGTGCCAGCAGCCTTTCACAGGCAGACACCGGGGAGCTGTTTTTT
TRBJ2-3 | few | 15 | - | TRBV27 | CASSLFGAPTDTQYF | TGTGCCAGCAGTTTATTTGGGGCGCCCACAGATACGCAGTATTTT
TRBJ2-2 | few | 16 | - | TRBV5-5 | CASSLRLPGATGELFF | TGTGCCAGCAGCTTGCGGCTACCCGGGGCCACCGGGGAGCTGTTTTTT
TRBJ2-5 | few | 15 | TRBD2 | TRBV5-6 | CASSPTSGEVETQYF | TGTGCCAGCAGCCCAACTAGCGGGGAAGTGGAGACCCAGTACTTC
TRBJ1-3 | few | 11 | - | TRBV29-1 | CSLTEGNTIYF | TGCAGCCTAACGGAGGGAAACACCATATATTTT
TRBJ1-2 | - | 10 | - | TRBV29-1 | CSVLVGGYTF | TGCAGCGTTCTGGTGGGGGGCTACACCTTC
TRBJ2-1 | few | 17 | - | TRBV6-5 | CASSYSVLGGARNEQFF | TGTGCCAGCAGTTACTCTGTCTTGGGGGGGGCGAGGAATGAGCAGTTCTTC
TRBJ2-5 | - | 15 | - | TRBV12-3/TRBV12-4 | CASSLGQRTQETQYF | TGTGCCAGCAGTTTAGGGCAGAGGACTCAAGAGACCCAGTACTTC
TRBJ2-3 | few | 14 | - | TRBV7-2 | CASSWGPGEDTQYF | TGTGCCAGCAGCTGGGGGCCAGGTGAAGATACGCAGTATTTT
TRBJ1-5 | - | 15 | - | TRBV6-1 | CASTALGRSDQPQHF | TGTGCCAGCACCGCGCTAGGGAGGAGCGATCAGCCCCAGCATTTT
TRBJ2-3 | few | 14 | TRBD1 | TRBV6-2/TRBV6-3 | CASSTRTGGRAQYF | TGTGCCAGCAGCACCCGGACAGGGGGCAGAGCGCAGTATTTT
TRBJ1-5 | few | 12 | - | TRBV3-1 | CASSRMNQPQHF | TGTGCCAGCAGCCGCATGAATCAGCCCCAGCATTTT
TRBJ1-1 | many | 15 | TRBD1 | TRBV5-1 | CASSLVPGTDTEAFF | TGCGCCAGCAGCTTGGTCCCCGGGACAGACACTGAAGCTTTCTTT
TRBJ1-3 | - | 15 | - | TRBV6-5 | CASRPGPFSGNTIYF | TGTGCCAGCAGGCCGGGACCGTTCTCTGGAAACACCATATATTTT
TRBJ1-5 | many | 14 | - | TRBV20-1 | CSARVQGEDQPQHF | TGCAGTGCTAGAGTCCAGGGAGAGGATCAGCCCCAGCATTTT
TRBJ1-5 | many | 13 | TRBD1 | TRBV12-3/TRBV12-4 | CASSRQGGQPQHF | TGTGCCAGCAGTAGACAGGGGGGTCAGCCCCAGCATTTT
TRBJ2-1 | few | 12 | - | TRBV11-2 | CASSLGADEQFF | TGTGCCAGCAGCTTAGGGGCGGACGAGCAGTTCTTC
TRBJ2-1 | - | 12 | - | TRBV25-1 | CASRGPRGQQFF | TGTGCCAGCAGGGGGCCGAGGGGCCAGCAGTTCTTC
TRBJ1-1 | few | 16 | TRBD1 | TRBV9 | CASSSATGGLSTEAFF | TGTGCCAGCAGCTCCGCGACAGGGGGTTTAAGCACTGAAGCTTTCTTT
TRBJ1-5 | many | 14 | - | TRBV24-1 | CATSDSTGVSPQHF | TGTGCCACCAGTGACTCAACAGGCGTATCGCCCCAGCATTTT
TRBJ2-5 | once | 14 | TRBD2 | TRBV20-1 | CSAASGGIQETQYF | TGCAGTGCCGCTAGCGGGGGGATTCAAGAGACCCAGTACTTC
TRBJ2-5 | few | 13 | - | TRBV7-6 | CASSSDRKETQYF | TGTGCCAGCAGCTCGGACCGGAAAGAGACCCAGTACTTC
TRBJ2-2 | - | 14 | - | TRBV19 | CASRGRGPTGELFF | TGTGCCAGTAGAGGGCGGGGACCCACCGGGGAGCTGTTTTTT
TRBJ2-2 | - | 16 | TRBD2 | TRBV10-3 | CAISSLAGGHPGELFF | TGTGCCATCAGTTCCTTAGCGGGGGGGCATCCCGGGGAGCTGTTTTTT